The TCR beta chain described here comes from a study of CD8 T cells in Susac syndrome. Overall study results and limits: As the study acknowledged, the number of individuals who were part of its TCR sequencing and HLA analysis was relatively small.

This clonotype has a handful of counts. The antigen is unknown. CDR3 length equals 15 residues. Germline trimming cut 0 bases from V and 3 bases from J; bases unmatched to any gene: 5. Germline CDR1 and CDR2: LGHNA and YNFKEQ. From blood CD8+ and CD4+ T cells, the TCR beta chain was sequenced. Negative isolation was used for CD8+ and CD4+ T cells and FACS enrichment for TEMRA cells. RNA, at about 0.45 to 1 ug, was reverse transcribed with random hexamers. TCRdb independently ran MiXCR on the immunoSEQ multiplex PCR reads; one entry per CDR3 protein. This sample has 400,000 or so distinct CDR3 sequences, with roughly 85% found just once.

The chain combines TRBV4-2 with TRBJ2-7; 7 positions match TRBD2. The receptor's source is a human donor with multiple sclerosis. Input material: CD8+ T cells from PBMCs. This chain's CDR3 is CASSQDWDYIYEQYF. For the CDR3, the DNA is TGTGCCAGCAGCCAAGATTGGGACTACATCTACGAGCAGTACTTC.